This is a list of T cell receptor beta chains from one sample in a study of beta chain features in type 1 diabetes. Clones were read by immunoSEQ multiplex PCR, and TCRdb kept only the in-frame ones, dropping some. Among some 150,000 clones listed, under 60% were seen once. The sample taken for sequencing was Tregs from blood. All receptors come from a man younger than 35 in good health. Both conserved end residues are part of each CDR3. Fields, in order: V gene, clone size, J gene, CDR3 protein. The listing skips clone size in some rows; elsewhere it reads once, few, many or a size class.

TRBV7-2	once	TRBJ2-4	CASSLGGGAYIQYF
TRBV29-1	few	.	CSVGREGTYEQYF
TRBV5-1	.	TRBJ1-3	CANSLTGSGNTIYF
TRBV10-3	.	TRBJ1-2	CASTENYGYTF
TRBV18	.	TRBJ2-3	CASSPNYGTSGGAGDTQYF
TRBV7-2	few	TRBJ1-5	CASSLSPQPNQPQHF
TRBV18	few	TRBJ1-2	CASSPLTGLLYGYTF
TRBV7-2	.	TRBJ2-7	CASSFRDRGVHEQYF
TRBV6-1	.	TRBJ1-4	CASNQKQGRGEKLFF
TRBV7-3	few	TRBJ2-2	CASSLLTGELFF
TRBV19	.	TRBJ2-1	CASSIVGASEQFF
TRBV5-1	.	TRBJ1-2	CASQGWDYGYTF
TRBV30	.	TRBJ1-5	CAWSVGVNRAVAPYNQPQHF
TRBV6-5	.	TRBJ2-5	CASSYSMVAGQETQYF
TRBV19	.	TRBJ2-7	CASSTTVLGYEQYF
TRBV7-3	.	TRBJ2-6	CASSPGAGAGANVLTF
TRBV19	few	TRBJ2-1	CASSVYLGTYNEQFF
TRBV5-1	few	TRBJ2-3	CASSLVAVTDTQYF
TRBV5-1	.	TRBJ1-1	CASSWDRGFTEAFF
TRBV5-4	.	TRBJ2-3	CASSPNRVSTDTQYF
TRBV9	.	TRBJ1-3	CASSSQGADTIYF
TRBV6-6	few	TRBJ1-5	CASSSTGTPNQPQHF